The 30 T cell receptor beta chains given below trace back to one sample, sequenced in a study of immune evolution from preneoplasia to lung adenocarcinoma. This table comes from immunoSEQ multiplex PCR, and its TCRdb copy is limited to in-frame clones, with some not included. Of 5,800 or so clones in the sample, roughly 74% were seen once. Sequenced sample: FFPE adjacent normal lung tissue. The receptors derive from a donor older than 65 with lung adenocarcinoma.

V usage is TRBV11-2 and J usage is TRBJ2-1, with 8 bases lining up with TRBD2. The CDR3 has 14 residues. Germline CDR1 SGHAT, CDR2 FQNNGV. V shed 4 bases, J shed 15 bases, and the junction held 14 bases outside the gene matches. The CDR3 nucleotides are TGTGCCAGCAGCTCGAACCCGGGGGGGCCCCGGGTGTTCTTC. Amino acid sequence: CASSSNPGGPRVFF.

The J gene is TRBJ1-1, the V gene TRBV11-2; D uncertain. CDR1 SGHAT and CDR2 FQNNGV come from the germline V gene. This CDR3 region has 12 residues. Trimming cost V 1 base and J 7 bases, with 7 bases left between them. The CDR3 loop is CASSLAQLEAFF. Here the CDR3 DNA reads TGTGCCAGCAGCTTAGCCCAGCTTGAAGCTTTCTTT.

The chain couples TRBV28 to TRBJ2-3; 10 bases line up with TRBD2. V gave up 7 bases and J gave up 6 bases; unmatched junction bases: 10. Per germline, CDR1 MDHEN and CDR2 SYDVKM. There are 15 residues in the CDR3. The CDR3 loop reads CASIRSGGVQDTQYF. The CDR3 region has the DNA TGTGCCAGCATCCGCAGCGGGGGGGTGCAGGATACGCAGTATTTT.

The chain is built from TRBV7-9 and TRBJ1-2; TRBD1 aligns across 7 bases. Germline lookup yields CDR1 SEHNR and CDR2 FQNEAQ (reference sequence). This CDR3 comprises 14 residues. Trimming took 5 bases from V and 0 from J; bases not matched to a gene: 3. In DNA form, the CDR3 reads TGTGCCAGCAGCCACCAGGGGGCTAACTATGGCTACACCTTC. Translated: CASSHQGANYGYTF.

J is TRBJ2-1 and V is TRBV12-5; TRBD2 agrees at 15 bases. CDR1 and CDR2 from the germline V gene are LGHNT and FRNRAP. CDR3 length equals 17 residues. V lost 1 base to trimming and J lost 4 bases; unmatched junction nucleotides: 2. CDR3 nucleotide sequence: TGTGCTAGTGGTTTGGGGACTAGCGGGGGGGCATACAATGAGCAGTTCTTC. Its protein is CASGLGTSGGAYNEQFF.

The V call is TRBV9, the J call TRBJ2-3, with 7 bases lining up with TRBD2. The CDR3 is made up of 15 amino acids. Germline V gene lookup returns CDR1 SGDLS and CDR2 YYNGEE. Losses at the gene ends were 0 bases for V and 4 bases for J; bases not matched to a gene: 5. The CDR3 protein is CASSVAGGYADTQYF. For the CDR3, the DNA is TGTGCCAGCAGCGTAGCGGGGGGATATGCAGATACGCAGTATTTT.

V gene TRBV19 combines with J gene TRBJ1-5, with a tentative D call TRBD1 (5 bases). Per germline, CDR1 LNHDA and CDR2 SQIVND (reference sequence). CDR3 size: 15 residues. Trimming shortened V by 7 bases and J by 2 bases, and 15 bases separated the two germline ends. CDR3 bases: TGTGCCAGTAATATGGACAACAAGGGCAATCAGCCCCAGCATTTT. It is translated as CASNMDNKGNQPQHF.

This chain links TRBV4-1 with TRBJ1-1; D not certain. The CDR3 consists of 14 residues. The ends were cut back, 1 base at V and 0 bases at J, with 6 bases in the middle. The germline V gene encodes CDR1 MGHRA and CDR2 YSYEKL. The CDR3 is CASSQGTLNTEAFF. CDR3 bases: TGCGCCAGCAGCCAAGGCACACTGAACACTGAAGCTTTCTTT.

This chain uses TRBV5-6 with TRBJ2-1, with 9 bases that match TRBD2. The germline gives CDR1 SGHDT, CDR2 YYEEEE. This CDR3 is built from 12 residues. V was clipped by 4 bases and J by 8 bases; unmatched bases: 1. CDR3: CASSRTSDEQFF. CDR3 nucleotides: TGTGCCAGCAGCCGGACTAGCGATGAGCAGTTCTTC.

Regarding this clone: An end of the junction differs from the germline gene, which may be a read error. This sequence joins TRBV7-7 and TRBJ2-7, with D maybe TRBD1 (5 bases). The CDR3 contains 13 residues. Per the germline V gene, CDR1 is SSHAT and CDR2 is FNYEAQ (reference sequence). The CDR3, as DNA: TGTGCTAGCAGCCTCAGGGATGGGTACGAGCAGTACTTC. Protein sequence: CASSLRDGYEQYF.

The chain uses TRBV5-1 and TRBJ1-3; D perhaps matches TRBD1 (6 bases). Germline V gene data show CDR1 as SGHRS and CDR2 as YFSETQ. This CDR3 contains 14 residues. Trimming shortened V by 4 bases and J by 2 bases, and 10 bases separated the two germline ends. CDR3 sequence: CASSEGGAGNTIYF. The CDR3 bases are TGCGCCAGCAGCGAAGGGGGGGCTGGAAACACCATATATTTT.

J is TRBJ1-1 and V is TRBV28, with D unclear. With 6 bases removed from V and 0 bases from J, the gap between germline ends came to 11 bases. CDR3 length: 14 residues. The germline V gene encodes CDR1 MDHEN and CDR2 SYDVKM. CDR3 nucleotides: TGTGCCAGCAGGCCGGACGGTTTGAACACTGAAGCTTTCTTT. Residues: CASRPDGLNTEAFF.

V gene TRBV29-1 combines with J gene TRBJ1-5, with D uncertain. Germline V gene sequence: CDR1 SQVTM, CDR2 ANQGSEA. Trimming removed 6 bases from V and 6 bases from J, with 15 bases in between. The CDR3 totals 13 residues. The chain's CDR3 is CSVVDGGSQPQHF. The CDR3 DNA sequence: TGCAGCGTCGTGGACGGAGGTTCTCAGCCCCAGCATTTT.

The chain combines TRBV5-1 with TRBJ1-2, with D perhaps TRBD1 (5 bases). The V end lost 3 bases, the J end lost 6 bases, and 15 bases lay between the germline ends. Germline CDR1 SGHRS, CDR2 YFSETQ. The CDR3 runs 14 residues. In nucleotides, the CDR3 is TGCGCCAGCAGCTCGGGACTCCACGGGGATGGCTACACCTTC. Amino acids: CASSSGLHGDGYTF.

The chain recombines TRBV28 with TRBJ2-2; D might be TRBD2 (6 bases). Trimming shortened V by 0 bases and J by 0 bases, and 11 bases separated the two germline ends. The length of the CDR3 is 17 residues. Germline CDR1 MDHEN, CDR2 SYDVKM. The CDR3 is CASSLWGGRSNTGELFF. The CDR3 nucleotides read TGTGCCAGCAGTTTATGGGGGGGACGGTCGAACACCGGGGAGCTGTTTTTT.

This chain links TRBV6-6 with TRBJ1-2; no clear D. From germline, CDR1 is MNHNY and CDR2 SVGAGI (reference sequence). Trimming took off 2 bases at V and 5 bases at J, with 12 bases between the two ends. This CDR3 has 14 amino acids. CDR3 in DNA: TGTGCCAGCAGTTACACAGACAATCGGTATGGCTACACCTTC. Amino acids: CASSYTDNRYGYTF.

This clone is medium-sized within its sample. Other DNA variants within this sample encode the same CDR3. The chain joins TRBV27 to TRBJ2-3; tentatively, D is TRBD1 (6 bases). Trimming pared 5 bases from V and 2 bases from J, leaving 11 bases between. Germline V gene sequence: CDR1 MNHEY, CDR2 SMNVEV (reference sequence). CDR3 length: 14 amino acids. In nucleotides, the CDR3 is TGTGCCAGCAGTCCGGGACAAAACACAGATACGCAGTATTTT. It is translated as CASSPGQNTDTQYF.

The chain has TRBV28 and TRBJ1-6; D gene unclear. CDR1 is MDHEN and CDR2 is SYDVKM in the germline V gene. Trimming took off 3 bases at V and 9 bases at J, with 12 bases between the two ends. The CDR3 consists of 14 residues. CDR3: CASSFSPVGSPLHF. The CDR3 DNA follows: TGTGCCAGCAGTTTCTCCCCCGTTGGTTCACCCCTCCACTTT.

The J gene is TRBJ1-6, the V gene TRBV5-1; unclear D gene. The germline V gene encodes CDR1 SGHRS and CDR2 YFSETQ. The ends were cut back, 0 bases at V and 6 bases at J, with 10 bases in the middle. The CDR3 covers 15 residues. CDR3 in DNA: TGCGCCAGCAGCTTGGGGACGGATGTTAATTCACCCCTCCACTTT. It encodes CASSLGTDVNSPLHF.

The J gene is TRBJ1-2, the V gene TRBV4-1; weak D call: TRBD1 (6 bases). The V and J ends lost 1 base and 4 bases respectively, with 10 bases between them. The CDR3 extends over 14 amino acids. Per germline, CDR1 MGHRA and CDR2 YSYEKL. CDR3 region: CASSQAGGLYGYTF. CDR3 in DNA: TGCGCCAGCAGCCAAGCGGGGGGGCTCTATGGCTACACCTTC.

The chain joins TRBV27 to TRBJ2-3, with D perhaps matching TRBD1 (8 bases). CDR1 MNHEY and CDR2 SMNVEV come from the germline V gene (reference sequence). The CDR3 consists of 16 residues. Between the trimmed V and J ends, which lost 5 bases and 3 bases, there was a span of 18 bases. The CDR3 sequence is CASSPLDRGGTDTQYF. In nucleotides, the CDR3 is TGTGCCAGCAGTCCGCTCGACAGGGGAGGGACAGATACGCAGTATTTT.

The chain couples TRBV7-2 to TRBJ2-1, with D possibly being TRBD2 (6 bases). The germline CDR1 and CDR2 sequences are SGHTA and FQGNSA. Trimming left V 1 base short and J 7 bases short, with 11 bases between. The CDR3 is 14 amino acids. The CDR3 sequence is CASSLVGGANEQFF. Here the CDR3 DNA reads TGTGCCAGCAGCTTAGTCGGGGGTGCTAATGAGCAGTTCTTC.

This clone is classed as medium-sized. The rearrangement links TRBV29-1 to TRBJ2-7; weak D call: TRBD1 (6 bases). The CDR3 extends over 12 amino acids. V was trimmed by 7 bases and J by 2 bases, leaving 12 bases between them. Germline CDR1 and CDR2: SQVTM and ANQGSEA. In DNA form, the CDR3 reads TGCAGCGCCGCAGGGGTCGCCTACGAGCAGTACTTC. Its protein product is CSAAGVAYEQYF.

The CDR3 protein is CATSRDLTMNTEAFF. For the CDR3, the DNA is TGTGCCACCAGCAGAGATCTAACCATGAACACTGAAGCTTTCTTT. The rearrangement joins TRBV15 to TRBJ1-1, with D unresolved. The germline V gene has CDR1 LNHNV and CDR2 YYDKDF (reference sequence). The V end lost 0 bases, the J end lost 0 bases, and 8 bases lay between the germline ends. The CDR3 is made up of 15 amino acids.

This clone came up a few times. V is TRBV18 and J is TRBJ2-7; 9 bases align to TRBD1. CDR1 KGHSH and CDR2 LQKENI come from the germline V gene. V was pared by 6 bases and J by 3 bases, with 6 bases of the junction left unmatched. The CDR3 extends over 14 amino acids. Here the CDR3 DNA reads TGTGCCAGCTCCCAAGGGACAGGGTACTACGAGCAGTACTTC. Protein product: CASSQGTGYYEQYF. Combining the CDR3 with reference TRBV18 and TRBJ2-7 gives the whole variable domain NAGVMQNPRHLVRRRGQEARLRCSPMKGHSHVYWYRQLPEEGLKFMVYLQKENIIDESGMPKERFSAEFPKEGPSILRIQQVVRGDSAAYFCASSQGTGYYEQYFGPGTRLTVT.

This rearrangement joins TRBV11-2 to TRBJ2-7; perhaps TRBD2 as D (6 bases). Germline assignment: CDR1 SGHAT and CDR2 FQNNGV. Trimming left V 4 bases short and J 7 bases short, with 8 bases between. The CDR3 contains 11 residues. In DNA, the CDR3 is TGTGCCAGCAGCTCGGGGGAGGAGCAGTACTTC. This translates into CASSSGEEQYF.

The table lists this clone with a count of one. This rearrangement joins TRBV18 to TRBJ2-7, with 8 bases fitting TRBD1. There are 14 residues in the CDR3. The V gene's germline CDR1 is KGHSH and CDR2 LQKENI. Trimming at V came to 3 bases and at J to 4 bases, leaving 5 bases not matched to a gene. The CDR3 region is CASSPDRGWYEQYF. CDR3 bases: TGTGCCAGCTCACCCGACAGGGGCTGGTACGAGCAGTACTTC. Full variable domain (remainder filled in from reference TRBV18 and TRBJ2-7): NAGVMQNPRHLVRRRGQEARLRCSPMKGHSHVYWYRQLPEEGLKFMVYLQKENIIDESGMPKERFSAEFPKEGPSILRIQQVVRGDSAAYFCASSPDRGWYEQYFGPGTRLTVT.

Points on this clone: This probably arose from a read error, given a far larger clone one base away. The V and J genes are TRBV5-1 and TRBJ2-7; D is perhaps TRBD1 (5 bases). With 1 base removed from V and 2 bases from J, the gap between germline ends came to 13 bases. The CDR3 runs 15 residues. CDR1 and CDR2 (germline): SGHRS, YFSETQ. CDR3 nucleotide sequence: TGCGCCAGCAGCTTGTCTGAAGGGGCTGCCTACGAGCAGTACTTC. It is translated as CASSLSEGAAYEQYF.

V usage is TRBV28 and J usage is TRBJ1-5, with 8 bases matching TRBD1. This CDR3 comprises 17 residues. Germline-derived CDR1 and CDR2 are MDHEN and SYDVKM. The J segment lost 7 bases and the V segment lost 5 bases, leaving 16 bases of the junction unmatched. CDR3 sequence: CASSRATFRDRRQPQHF. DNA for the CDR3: TGTGCCAGCAGTCGAGCCACATTCCGGGACAGGCGACAGCCCCAGCATTTT.

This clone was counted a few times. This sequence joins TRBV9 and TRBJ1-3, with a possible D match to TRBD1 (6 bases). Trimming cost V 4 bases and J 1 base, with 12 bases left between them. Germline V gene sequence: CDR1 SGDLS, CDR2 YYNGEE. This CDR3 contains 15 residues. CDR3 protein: CASSPGQSSGNTIYF. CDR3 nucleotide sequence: TGTGCCAGCAGCCCCGGACAGTCGTCTGGAAACACCATATATTTT. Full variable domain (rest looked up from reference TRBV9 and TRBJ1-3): DSGVTQTPKHLITATGQRVTLRCSPRSGDLSVYWYQQSLDQGLQFLIQYYNGEERAKGNILERFSAQQFPDLHSELNLSSLELGDSALYFCASSPGQSSGNTIYFGEGSWLTVV.